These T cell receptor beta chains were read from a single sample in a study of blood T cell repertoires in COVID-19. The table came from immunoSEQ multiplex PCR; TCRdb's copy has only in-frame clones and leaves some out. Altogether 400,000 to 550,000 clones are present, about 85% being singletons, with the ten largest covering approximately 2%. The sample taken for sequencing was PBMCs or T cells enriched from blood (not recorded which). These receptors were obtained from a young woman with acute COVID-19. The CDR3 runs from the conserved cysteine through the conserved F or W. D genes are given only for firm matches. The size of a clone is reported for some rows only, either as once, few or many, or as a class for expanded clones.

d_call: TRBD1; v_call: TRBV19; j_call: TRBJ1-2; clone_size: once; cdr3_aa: CASSIDRTGGSGYTF; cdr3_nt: TGTGCCAGTAGTATAGACCGGACAGGGGGATCCGGCTACACCTTC
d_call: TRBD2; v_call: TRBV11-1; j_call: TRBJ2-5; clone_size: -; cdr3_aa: CASSRLTSLETQYF; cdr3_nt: TGTGCCAGCAGCCGGCTGACTAGCTTGGAGACCCAGTACTTC
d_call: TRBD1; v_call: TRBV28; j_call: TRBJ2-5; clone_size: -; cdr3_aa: CASRAGGRRETQYF; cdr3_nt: TGTGCCAGCAGGGCAGGGGGCAGGAGGGAGACCCAGTACTTC
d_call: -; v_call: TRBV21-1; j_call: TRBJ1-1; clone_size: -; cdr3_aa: CASSKGTDWILGNTEAFF; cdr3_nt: TGTGCCAGCAGCAAGGGGACAGACTGGATATTGGGGAACACTGAAGCTTTCTTT
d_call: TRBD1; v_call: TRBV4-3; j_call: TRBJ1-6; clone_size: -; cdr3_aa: CASSSTGTGGYNSPLHF; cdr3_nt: TGCGCCAGCAGCTCGACCGGGACAGGGGGCTATAATTCACCCCTCCACTTT
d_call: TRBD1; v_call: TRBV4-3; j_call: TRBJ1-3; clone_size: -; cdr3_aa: CASSHTTGANSGNTIYF; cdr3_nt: TGCGCCAGCAGCCACACGACAGGGGCGAACTCTGGAAACACCATATATTTT
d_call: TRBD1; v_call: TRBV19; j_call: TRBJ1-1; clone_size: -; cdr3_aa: CASSRGTGGSTEAFF; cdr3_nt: TGTGCCAGTAGTAGGGGGACAGGAGGGAGTACTGAAGCTTTCTTT
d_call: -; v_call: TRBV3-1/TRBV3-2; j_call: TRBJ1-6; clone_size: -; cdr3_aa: CASSQRAGSSPLHF; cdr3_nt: TGTGCCAGCAGCCAAAGGGCTGGGAGCTCACCCCTCCACTTT
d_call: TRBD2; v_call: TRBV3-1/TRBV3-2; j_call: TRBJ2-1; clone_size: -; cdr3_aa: CAAGTSGDPYNEQFF; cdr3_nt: TGTGCCGCCGGGACTAGCGGGGATCCCTACAATGAGCAGTTCTTC
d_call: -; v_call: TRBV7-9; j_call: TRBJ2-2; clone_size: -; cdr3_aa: CASSTSAGGELFF; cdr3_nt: TGTGCCAGCAGCACCTCGGCGGGAGGGGAGCTGTTTTTT
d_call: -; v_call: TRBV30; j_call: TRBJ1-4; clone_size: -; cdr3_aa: CAGRAVDNEKLFF; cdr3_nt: TGTGCCGGCAGGGCTGTCGATAATGAAAAACTGTTTTTT
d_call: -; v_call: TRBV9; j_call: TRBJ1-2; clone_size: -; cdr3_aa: CASSSYGYTF; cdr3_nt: TGTGCCAGCAGCTCATATGGCTACACCTTC
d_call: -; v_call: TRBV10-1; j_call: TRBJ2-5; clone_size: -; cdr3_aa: CASSGGNGETQYF; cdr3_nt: TGCGCCAGCAGTGGAGGGAACGGGGAGACCCAGTACTTC
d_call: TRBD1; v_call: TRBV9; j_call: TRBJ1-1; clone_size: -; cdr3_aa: CASSVGTGRIMNTEAFF; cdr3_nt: TGTGCCAGCAGCGTGGGGACAGGGAGAATCATGAACACTGAAGCTTTCTTT
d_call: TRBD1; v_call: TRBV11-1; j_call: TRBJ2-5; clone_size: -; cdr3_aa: CASSLMGQNQETQYF; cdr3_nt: TGTGCCAGCAGCCTAATGGGACAGAACCAAGAGACCCAGTACTTC
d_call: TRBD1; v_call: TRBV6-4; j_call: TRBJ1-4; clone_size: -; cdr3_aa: CASSDRRQGPATNEKLFF; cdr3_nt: TGTGCCAGCAGTGACCGGCGACAGGGCCCTGCAACTAATGAAAAACTGTTTTTT
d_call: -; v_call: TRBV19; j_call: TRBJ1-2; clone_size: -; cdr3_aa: CASSITQANYGYTF; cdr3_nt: TGTGCCAGTAGTATAACACAAGCTAACTATGGCTACACCTTC
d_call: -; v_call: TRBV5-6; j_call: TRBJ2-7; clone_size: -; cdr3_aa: CASSFQTHTYEQYF; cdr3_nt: TGTGCCAGCAGCTTCCAAACACACACATACGAGCAGTACTTC
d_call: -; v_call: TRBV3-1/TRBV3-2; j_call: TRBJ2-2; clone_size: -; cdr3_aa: CASSQLAGELFF; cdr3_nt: TGTGCCAGCAGCCAATTAGCCGGGGAGCTGTTTTTT
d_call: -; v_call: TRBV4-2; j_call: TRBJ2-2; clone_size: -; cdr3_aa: CASSQASRGRRGGELFF; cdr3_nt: TGTGCCAGCAGCCAAGCATCCAGGGGCCGAAGGGGCGGGGAGCTGTTTTTT
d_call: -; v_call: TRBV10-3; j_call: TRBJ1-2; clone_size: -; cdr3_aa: CAISDQVDYGYTF; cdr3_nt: TGTGCCATCAGTGACCAGGTCGACTATGGCTACACCTTC
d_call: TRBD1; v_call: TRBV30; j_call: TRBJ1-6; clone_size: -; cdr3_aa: CAWRGGTGASHSPLHF; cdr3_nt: TGTGCCTGGAGGGGGGGGACAGGAGCAAGTCATTCACCCCTCCACTTT
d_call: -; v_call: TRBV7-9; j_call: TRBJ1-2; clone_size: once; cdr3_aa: CALTGLANYGYTF; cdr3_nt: TGTGCCCTTACAGGGCTTGCTAACTATGGCTACACCTTC
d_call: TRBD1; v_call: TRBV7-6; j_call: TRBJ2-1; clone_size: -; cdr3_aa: CASSLGSGTGNYNEQFF; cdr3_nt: TGTGCCAGCAGCTTAGGTTCTGGGACAGGGAACTACAATGAGCAGTTCTTC
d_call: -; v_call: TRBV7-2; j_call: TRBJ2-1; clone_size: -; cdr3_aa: CASSFAQGLNEQFF; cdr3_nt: TGTGCCAGCAGCTTCGCCCAGGGGTTGAATGAGCAGTTCTTC
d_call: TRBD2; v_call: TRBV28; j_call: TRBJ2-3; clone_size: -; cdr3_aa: CASSSVERGLTDTQYF; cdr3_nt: TGTGCCAGCAGTTCGGTCGAGCGGGGACTCACAGATACGCAGTATTTT
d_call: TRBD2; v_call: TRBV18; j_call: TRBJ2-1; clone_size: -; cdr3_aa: CASSPGGSDYNEQFF; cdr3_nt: TGTGCCAGCTCACCCGGGGGGAGCGATTACAATGAGCAGTTCTTC
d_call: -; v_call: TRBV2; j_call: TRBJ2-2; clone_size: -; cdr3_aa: CASSEMGRGGTGELFF; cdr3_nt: TGTGCCAGCAGTGAAATGGGAAGGGGTGGCACCGGGGAGCTGTTTTTT
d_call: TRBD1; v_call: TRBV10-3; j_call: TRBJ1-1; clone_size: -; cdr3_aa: CAISGPRDSNTEAFF; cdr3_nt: TGTGCCATCAGTGGCCCCCGGGACAGTAACACTGAAGCTTTCTTT
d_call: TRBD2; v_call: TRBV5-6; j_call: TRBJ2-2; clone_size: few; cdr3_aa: CASSLVGLAGVTGELFF; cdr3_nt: TGTGCCAGCAGCTTGGTGGGTCTAGCGGGAGTCACCGGGGAGCTGTTTTTT
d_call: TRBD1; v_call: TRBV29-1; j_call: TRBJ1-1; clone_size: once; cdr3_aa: CSALQGPEAFF; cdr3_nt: TGCAGCGCACTACAGGGGCCTGAAGCTTTCTTT
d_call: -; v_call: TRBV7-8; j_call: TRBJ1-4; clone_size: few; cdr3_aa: CASSLDIGNEKLFF; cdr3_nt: TGTGCCAGCAGCTTGGACATCGGGAATGAAAAACTGTTTTTT
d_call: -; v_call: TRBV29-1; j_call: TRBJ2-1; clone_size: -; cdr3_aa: CSVGRRGNEQFF; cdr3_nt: TGCAGCGTTGGTCGCAGGGGAAATGAGCAGTTCTTC
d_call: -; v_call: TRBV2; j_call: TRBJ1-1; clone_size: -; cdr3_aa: CASLTDFVAFF; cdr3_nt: TGTGCCAGCTTGACTGATTTTGTAGCTTTCTTT
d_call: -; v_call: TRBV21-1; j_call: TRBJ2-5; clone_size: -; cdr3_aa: CASSICKRIQETQYF; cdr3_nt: TGTGCCAGCAGCATCTGTAAGCGGATCCAAGAGACCCAGTACTTC
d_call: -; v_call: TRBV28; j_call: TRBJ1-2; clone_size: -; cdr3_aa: CASSSPWSRSAYYGYTF; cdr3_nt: TGTGCCAGCAGTTCCCCCTGGAGTCGGTCCGCCTACTATGGCTACACCTTC